This is a list of T cell receptor beta chains from one sample in a study of human T cells and chemical hapten exposure. TCRdb recomputed calls from the RACE reads with MiXCR, one row per CDR3 protein. Here the sample spans fewer than 100,000 distinct CDR3 sequences, about a tenth being singletons. The source material was whole blood, sampled in connection with sensitization to the hapten diphenylcyclopropenone (DPC). These receptors originate from a woman between 35 and 50 years old with alopecia areata. Some clones in this sample may be carry-over from other donors' samples. The CDR3 runs from the conserved cysteine through the conserved F or W. A D gene is named only where the DNA matches it firmly. Expanded clones are given a class, and other clones once, few, many or no size at all.

size,length,V,D,J,CDR3,DNA
few,15,TRBV6-6,NA,TRBJ1-5,CASRLPGRGNQPQHF,TGTGCCAGCAGGCTCCCAGGAAGGGGCAATCAGCCCCAGCATTTT
NA,14,TRBV7-6,NA,TRBJ1-1,CASSPLRGNTEAFF,TGTGCCAGCAGCCCACTCCGGGGGAACACTGAAGCTTTCTTT
NA,12,TRBV29-1,NA,TRBJ1-2,CSVETQSYGYTF,TGCAGCGTTGAAACGCAAAGCTATGGCTACACCTTC
many,14,TRBV3-1,NA,TRBJ2-7,CASSPRTATYEQYF,TGTGCCAGCAGCCCAAGGACAGCAACCTACGAGCAGTACTTC
many,11,TRBV28,NA,TRBJ2-5,CASSTRETQYF,TGTGCCAGCAGTACGAGGGAGACCCAGTACTTC
NA,15,TRBV4-3,NA,TRBJ1-2,CASSPRQKNNYGYTF,TGCGCCAGCAGCCCACGACAGAAGAATAACTATGGCTACACCTTC
many,14,TRBV28,NA,TRBJ1-5,CASRWGAYNQPQHF,TGTGCCAGCAGGTGGGGGGCCTACAATCAGCCCCAGCATTTT
NA,15,TRBV11-2,NA,TRBJ1-1,CASSLDPSGNTEAFF,TGTGCCAGCAGCTTAGATCCCTCGGGGAACACTGAAGCTTTCTTT
many,14,TRBV20-1,TRBD1,TRBJ2-7,CSAQAGTGTYEQYF,TGCAGTGCTCAAGCCGGGACAGGGACCTACGAGCAGTACTTC
many,15,TRBV18,NA,TRBJ2-3,CASSPNFGVADTQYF,TGTGCCAGCTCACCTAATTTCGGGGTGGCAGATACGCAGTATTTT
few,13,TRBV4-1,NA,TRBJ1-5,CASSQDTNQPQHF,TGCGCCAGCAGCCAAGATACGAATCAGCCCCAGCATTTT
many,17,TRBV6-2/TRBV6-3,NA,TRBJ2-7,CASSSIPIRDLYYEQYF,TGTGCCAGCAGTTCGATACCGATCCGGGACTTATACTACGAGCAGTACTTC
many,18,TRBV9,TRBD1,TRBJ2-6,CASSPRDRGGAGANVLTF,TGTGCCAGCAGCCCCCGGGACAGGGGAGGGGCTGGGGCCAACGTCCTGACTTTC
NA,13,TRBV12-3/TRBV12-4,NA,TRBJ1-1,CASSHGTTTEAFF,TGTGCCAGCAGCCACGGGACGACCACTGAAGCTTTCTTT
few,14,TRBV15,NA,TRBJ1-2,CATSRDPANYGYTF,TGTGCCACCAGCAGAGATCCAGCTAACTATGGCTACACCTTC
many,12,TRBV29-1,NA,TRBJ1-4,CSCVSVGEKLFF,TGCAGTTGTGTGTCGGTAGGCGAAAAACTGTTTTTT
many,15,TRBV7-2,TRBD1,TRBJ1-2,CASSTDRAPIYGYTF,TGTGCCAGCAGCACCGACAGGGCGCCTATATATGGCTACACCTTC
few,14,TRBV2,NA,TRBJ2-3,CASGRDSHTDTQYF,TGTGCCAGCGGCCGGGACTCACACACAGATACGCAGTATTTT
many,15,TRBV7-9,NA,TRBJ2-2,CASSRRAQNTGELFF,TGTGCCAGCAGCCGACGGGCCCAGAACACCGGGGAGCTGTTTTTT
few,17,TRBV18,TRBD2,TRBJ2-2,CASSPTPQAGRTGELFF,TGTGCCAGCTCACCAACGCCTCAAGCGGGGCGTACCGGGGAGCTGTTTTTT
few,15,TRBV15,NA,TRBJ2-2,CATLRGGANTGELFF,TGTGCCACCCTCCGAGGAGGGGCGAACACCGGGGAGCTGTTTTTT
few,15,TRBV7-6,TRBD2,TRBJ2-7,CASSVSGASSYEQYF,TGTGCCAGCAGCGTTAGCGGGGCTAGCTCCTACGAGCAGTACTTC
once,12,TRBV6-6,NA,TRBJ2-7,CASSQPGKEQYF,TGTGCCAGCAGTCAGCCAGGGAAAGAGCAGTACTTC
many,13,TRBV6-5,NA,TRBJ1-1,CASSRGRQTEAFF,TGTGCCAGCAGCCGCGGACGGCAAACTGAAGCTTTCTTT
many,14,TRBV20-1,TRBD1,TRBJ1-1,CSASSGGMNTEAFF,TGCAGTGCTAGTTCAGGGGGTATGAACACTGAAGCTTTCTTT
many,13,TRBV7-2,TRBD2,TRBJ2-3,CASSSREGGTQYF,TGTGCCAGCAGCTCCCGGGAGGGCGGTACGCAGTATTTT
NA,12,TRBV7-9,NA,TRBJ1-5,CASSSAVGTQHF,TGTGCCAGCAGTTCAGCCGTCGGGACCCAGCATTTT
NA,17,TRBV5-5,NA,TRBJ2-7,CASSLGIGQGTNYEQYF,TGTGCCAGCAGCTTGGGAATAGGGCAGGGCACCAACTACGAGCAGTACTTC
few,15,TRBV12-3/TRBV12-4,NA,TRBJ2-1,CASSLRGSSYNEQFF,TGTGCCAGCAGTTTGAGGGGGAGCTCCTACAATGAGCAGTTCTTC
many,15,TRBV5-1,TRBD1,TRBJ2-2,CASSSTGGFTGELFF,TGCGCCAGCAGTTCGACAGGGGGCTTCACCGGGGAGCTGTTTTTT
NA,15,TRBV12-3/TRBV12-4,TRBD2,TRBJ2-3,CASSPPSGRGGTQYF,TGTGCCAGCAGTCCCCCCTCAGGGCGCGGGGGTACGCAGTATTTT